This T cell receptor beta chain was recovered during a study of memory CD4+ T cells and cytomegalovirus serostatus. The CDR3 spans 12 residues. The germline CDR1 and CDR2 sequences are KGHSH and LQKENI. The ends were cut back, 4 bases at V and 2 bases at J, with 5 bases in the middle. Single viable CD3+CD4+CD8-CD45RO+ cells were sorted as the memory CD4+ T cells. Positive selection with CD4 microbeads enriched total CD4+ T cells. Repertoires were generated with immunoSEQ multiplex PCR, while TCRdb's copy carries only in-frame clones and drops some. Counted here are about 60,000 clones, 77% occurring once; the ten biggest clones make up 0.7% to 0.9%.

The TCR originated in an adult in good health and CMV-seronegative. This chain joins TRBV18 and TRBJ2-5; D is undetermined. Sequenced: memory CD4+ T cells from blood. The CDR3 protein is CASSQGQETQYF. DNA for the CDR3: TGTGCCAGCTCACAGGGACAAGAGACCCAGTACTTC.